This T cell receptor beta chain originates from a study of blood T cell repertoires in COVID-19. Study at large: Both acute and convalescent COVID-19 samples were obtained from the United States, Italy and Spain. PBMCs, B-cell-depleted T cells, or T cells provided the cDNA or gDNA that made up the material.

Study processing details: Reference gene primer amplification yielded estimated nucleated cell counts. The repertoire was sequenced with immunoSEQ multiplex PCR; TCRdb's copy has only in-frame clones and lacks some. From that table come the V and J calls and clone size; the DNA was used to work out D and trimming. This repertoire shows under 85,000 clones, roughly 87% found once; its top ten account for roughly 6.6%. Germline loops: CDR1 KGHDR, CDR2 SFDVKD. The V segment lost 4 bases and the J segment 10 bases; nucleotides outside the gene matches: 12. This CDR3 has 15 residues. Source material: peripheral blood. The V call is TRBV24-1, the J call TRBJ2-1; TRBD2 aligns across 7 bases. The TCR originated in a man between 65 and 85 years old with acute or convalescent COVID-19. The CDR3 bases are TGTGCCACCAGTGACAGCGGGACTATCCATCAGGAGCAGTTCTTC. Protein sequence: CATSDSGTIHQEQFF.